Included here is one T cell receptor beta chain sequence, with context. This specimen belongs to a study of blood T cell repertoires in COVID-19. Germline V lookup: CDR1 LNHDA, CDR2 SQIVND (reference sequence). Trimming removed 7 bases from V and 8 bases from J, with 15 bases in between. The CDR3 contains 14 residues. Sequenced by immunoSEQ multiplex PCR; TCRdb stores in-frame clones only, minus some. The sample holds some 130,000 clones; about 80% are singletons and the top ten take 35% to 50%. This chain joins TRBV19 and TRBJ1-6, with no clear D. The specimen was peripheral blood. The TCR comes from a human donor in a cohort sampled during active COVID-19. The CDR3 DNA reads as TGTGCCAGTAAGTCTGGGCCGGTGTATTCACCCCTCCACTTT. Its translation is CASKSGPVYSPLHF.